Each of the 32 T cell receptor beta chains below was sequenced from the same sample in a study of blood T cells in healthy people across ages. Through a sample-barcoded 5' primer and a J-beta primer mix, a second PCR was run for roughly 7 to 12 cycles. Each CDR3 protein gets one entry after TCRdb re-called the 5' RACE reads with MiXCR. The table includes roughly 800,000 distinct CDR3 sequences, 58% detected once. The source material was blood. Every receptor here comes from a man aged 30-40 years in good health.

Remarks on this clonotype: The junction shows a germline mismatch at one end, possibly a read error. The V and J genes are TRBV7-2 and TRBJ2-7; D remains ambiguous. The CDR3 runs to 15 residues. CDR1 and CDR2 (germline): SGHTA, FQGNSA. CDR3 DNA: TGCGCCAGCAGCTTAATCGGCTTGACCGGCCACGAGCAGTACTTC. Encoded protein: CASSLIGLTGHEQYF.

The rearrangement joins TRBV6-5 to TRBJ2-1; D may be TRBD1 or TRBD2 (5 bases each). The length of the CDR3 is 16 residues. Germline loops: CDR1 MNHEY, CDR2 SVGAGI. Trimming removed 5 bases at V and 4 bases at J, with 18 bases between. CDR3 sequence (DNA): TGTGCCAGCAGTAAGAGAATCGGGACCGGATACAATGAGCAGTTCTTC. This gives the protein CASSKRIGTGYNEQFF.

This chain joins TRBV9 and TRBJ2-5, with 7 bases matching TRBD1. Germline lookup yields CDR1 SGDLS and CDR2 YYNGEE. The CDR3 consists of 14 residues. The V gene end was trimmed by 0 bases and the J gene end by 3 bases; junction bases not matched to a gene: 2. As DNA, the CDR3 is TGTGCCAGCAGCGTAGTAGGGGGCGAAGAGACCCAGTACTTC. It codes for CASSVVGGEETQYF.

The chain is built from TRBV29-1 and TRBJ2-4, with 7 bases that match TRBD1. The CDR3 totals 12 residues. Germline assignment: CDR1 SQVTM and CDR2 ANQGSEA. Trimming took 4 bases from V and 9 from J; bases not matched to a gene: 6. Written as DNA, the CDR3 is TGCAGCGTTGGAAGGGACAGTGTCATTCAGTACTTC. Protein: CSVGRDSVIQYF.

V and J are TRBV7-2 and TRBJ2-2, with D hard to call. V gave up 5 bases and J gave up 3 bases, with 10 bases separating them. Per germline, CDR1 SGHTA and CDR2 FQGNSA. The CDR3 totals 14 residues. CDR3 in amino acids: CASSPPSYTGELFF. The CDR3 DNA sequence: TGTGCCAGCAGCCCACCATCTTACACCGGGGAGCTGTTTTTT. Complete variable domain (other parts from reference TRBV7-2 and TRBJ2-2): GAGVSQSPSNKVTEKGKDVELRCDPISGHTALYWYRQSLGQGLEFLIYFQGNSAPDKSGLPSDRFSAERTGGSVSTLTIQRTQQEDSAVYLCASSPPSYTGELFFGEGSRLTVL.

This clonotype was seen once. This chain connects TRBV6-2 or TRBV6-3 to TRBJ2-1, with 7 bases fitting TRBD2. With 0 bases clipped from V and 2 bases from J, the junction kept 7 bases outside the gene matches. This CDR3 is built from 17 residues. Per germline, CDR1 MNHEY and CDR2 SVGEGT. The CDR3 spells CASSYSIGRETYNEQFF. Written as DNA, the CDR3 is TGTGCCAGCAGTTACTCGATCGGGCGGGAGACCTACAATGAGCAGTTCTTC.

The chain joins TRBV5-1 to TRBJ2-1; D possibly uses TRBD1 or TRBD2 (7 bases each). CDR1 is SGHRS, CDR2 YFSETQ, per germline. The CDR3 consists of 19 residues. The V end lost 4 bases, the J end lost 4 bases, and 27 bases lay between the germline ends. CDR3 region: CASSLGGTVVPLGYNEQFF. The CDR3 DNA reads TGCGCCAGCAGCCTCGGGGGGACAGTGGTTCCTCTCGGGTACAATGAGCAGTTCTTC.

The rearrangement uses TRBV20-1 and TRBJ2-3, with 11 bases that match TRBD2. This CDR3 is 16 amino acids long. The ends lost 2 bases at V and 4 bases at J; junction bases unmatched: 8. Germline lookup yields CDR1 DFQATT and CDR2 SNEGSKA (reference sequence). The CDR3 loop is CSARPRLAGGADTQYF. The CDR3 DNA is TGCAGTGCTAGACCCCGTTTAGCGGGAGGGGCAGATACGCAGTATTTT.

A single count supports this clonotype. This CDR3 reads CASSSPGPQKGREQYF. CDR3 bases: TGTGCCAGCAGTTCGCCGGGACCCCAAAAAGGACGCGAGCAGTACTTC. The rearrangement joins TRBV25-1 to TRBJ2-4, with D perhaps matching TRBD1 or TRBD2 (5 bases each). The tail of the sequence fits TRBJ2-7 better, so the J call may be wrong. Germline-derived CDR1 and CDR2 are MGHDK and SYGVNS. The CDR3 runs 16 residues.

V and J are TRBV4-1 and TRBJ2-3, with D tentatively TRBD1 (6 bases). V was clipped by 1 base and J by 2 bases, with 13 bases between them. Germline V gives CDR1 MGHRA, CDR2 YSYEKL. There are 16 residues in the CDR3. The CDR3: CASSQAPRGITDTQYF. CDR3 coding DNA: TGCGCCAGCAGCCAAGCGCCCAGGGGAATCACAGATACGCAGTATTTT.

This clonotype has more than one count but fewer than ten. The gene calls are TRBV27 and TRBJ2-1, with a tentative D call TRBD1 (8 bases). CDR3 length: 13 amino acids. V was shortened by 4 bases and J by 9 bases, with 13 bases between the two germline ends. CDR1 is MNHEY and CDR2 is SMNVEV in the germline V gene (reference sequence). The CDR3 DNA sequence: TGTGCCAGCAGTTCGACAGGGGAGGGTGAGCAGTTCTTC. As protein: CASSSTGEGEQFF.

The rearrangement uses TRBV11-2 and TRBJ2-5, with a weak D call TRBD1 (7 bases). V was shortened by 0 bases and J by 11 bases, with 13 bases between the two germline ends. Germline loops: CDR1 SGHAT, CDR2 FQNNGV. The CDR3 contains 13 residues. The CDR3 DNA sequence: TGTGCCAGCAGCTTAGATCGGGGGACAGAGCAGTACTTC. It codes for CASSLDRGTEQYF. Supplemented by reference TRBV11-2 and TRBJ2-5, the full variable domain reads EAGVAQSPRYKIIEKRQSVAFWCNPISGHATLYWYQQILGQGPKLLIQFQNNGVVDDSQLPKDRFSAERLKGVDSTLKIQPAKLEDSAVYLCASSLDRGTEQYFGPGTRLLVL.

The chain joins TRBV6-1 to TRBJ2-1, with 10 bases matching TRBD1. The CDR3 totals 15 residues. Germline CDR1 and CDR2: MNHNS and SASEGT. V lost 3 bases to trimming and J lost 4 bases; unmatched junction nucleotides: 3. The CDR3 DNA is TGTGCCAGCAGTGACCCGGGACAGGGGTACAATGAGCAGTTCTTC. This sequence encodes CASSDPGQGYNEQFF.

The chain links TRBV10-3 to TRBJ2-7; D may be TRBD1 (5 bases). Between the trimmed V and J ends, which lost 3 bases and 3 bases, there was a span of 12 bases. Germline V lookup: CDR1 ENHRY, CDR2 SYGVKD. The length of the CDR3 is 14 residues. The CDR3 protein is CAISEEGAVYEQYF. In DNA, the CDR3 is TGTGCCATCAGTGAAGAAGGGGCAGTCTACGAGCAGTACTTC.

About this clonotype itself: The conserved closing phenylalanine or tryptophan is absent in this CDR3, likely reflecting a read error. The chain links TRBV5-1 to TRBJ2-3; D not certain. From germline, CDR1 is SGHRS and CDR2 YFSETQ. The CDR3 extends over 11 amino acids. V was pared by 8 bases and J by 1 base, with 5 bases between. The chain's CDR3 is CASTGTDTQYI. Written as DNA, the CDR3 is TGCGCCAGTACTGGCACAGATACGCAGTATATT.

The chain recombines TRBV20-1 with TRBJ1-6, with 8 positions matching TRBD1. CDR3 size: 14 residues. Germline values: CDR1 DFQATT, CDR2 SNEGSKA (reference sequence). The V and J ends lost 0 bases and 7 bases, in that order; junction bases with no gene match: 2. The DNA of the CDR3 is TGCAGTGCTAGAGAGACAGGGGACAATTCACCCCTCCACTTT. Translating gives CSARETGDNSPLHF.

The chain recombines TRBV24-1 with TRBJ2-3; D uncertain. Trimming pared 2 bases from V and 2 bases from J, leaving 1 base between. Germline lookup yields CDR1 KGHDR and CDR2 SFDVKD. CDR3 length: 12 amino acids. The chain's CDR3 is CATSDYTDTQYF. CDR3 sequence (DNA): TGTGCCACCAGTGATTACACAGATACGCAGTATTTT.

The chain joins TRBV2 to TRBJ2-7, with D unclear. V gave up 8 bases and J gave up 7 bases, with 24 bases separating them. The CDR3 has 15 amino acids. CDR1 SNHLY and CDR2 FYNNEI come from the germline V gene. The CDR3 DNA follows: TGTGCCAGCGGGCGATCCGAGAGTCGGTCTGGGGAGCAGTACTTC. This codes for CASGRSESRSGEQYF. Variable domain in full (rest from reference TRBV2 and TRBJ2-7): EPEVTQTPSHQVTQMGQEVILRCVPISNHLYFYWYRQILGQKVEFLVSFYNNEISEKSEIFDDQFSVERPDGSNFTLKIRSTKLEDSAMYFCASGRSESRSGEQYFGPGTRLTVT.

V is TRBV2 and J is TRBJ1-1; no clear D. Germline V gene lookup returns CDR1 SNHLY and CDR2 FYNNEI. Trimming stripped 5 bases from V and 5 bases from J, with 12 bases between. The CDR3 runs to 13 residues. The CDR3 protein is CASSYVSETEAFF. The CDR3 DNA sequence: TGTGCCAGCAGTTACGTTTCTGAGACTGAAGCTTTCTTT.

The chain is built from TRBV6-6 and TRBJ2-5; TRBD1 matches 7 bases. The junction had 2 bases not matched to a gene; V was cut back by 5 bases and J by 2 bases. The CDR3 covers 13 residues. The germline CDR1 and CDR2 sequences are MNHNY and SVGAGI (reference sequence). The CDR3 protein is CASSKGQQETQYF. In nucleotides, the CDR3 is TGTGCCAGCAGTAAGGGACAGCAAGAGACCCAGTACTTC.

There are many counts of this clonotype. V gene TRBV5-1 combines with J gene TRBJ2-3; 10 bases line up with TRBD1. CDR1 and CDR2 from the germline V gene are SGHRS and YFSETQ. The V gene end was trimmed by 4 bases and the J gene end by 6 bases; junction bases not matched to a gene: 2. The CDR3 sequence is 13 residues long. The CDR3 DNA reads as TGCGCCAGCAGCCCGGACAGGGGGGATACGCAGTATTTT. Amino acids: CASSPDRGDTQYF.

This clonotype was counted only a few times. V gene TRBV29-1 combines with J gene TRBJ1-1; the D is unclear. Germline V CDR1 and CDR2: SQVTM, ANQGSEA. This CDR3 spans 12 amino acids. The V end was cut by 7 bases, the J end by 1 base, with 10 bases between. The CDR3 is CSAARANTEAFF. As DNA, the CDR3 is TGCAGCGCCGCAAGGGCGAACACTGAAGCTTTCTTT.

The V call is TRBV6-1, the J call TRBJ2-5; the match to TRBD2 covers 7 bases. The J call may be incorrect, as the DNA end agrees better with TRBJ2-7. CDR3 length equals 16 residues. The germline V gene encodes CDR1 MNHNS and CDR2 SASEGT. Here the CDR3 reads CASRESVQRGSHEQYF. The CDR3, as DNA: TGTGCCAGCAGAGAATCGGTGCAGCGGGGTTCCCACGAGCAGTACTTC.

This sequence joins TRBV12-3 or TRBV12-4 and TRBJ2-4; the D gene is possibly TRBD1 (6 bases). The tail of the sequence fits TRBJ2-7 better, so the J call may be wrong. The CDR3 has 14 amino acids. The CDR3 DNA reads TGTGCCAGCAGTTTAGTGGGGGCCGATTACGAGCAGTACTTC. Translated: CASSLVGADYEQYF.

The chain has TRBV4-2 and TRBJ2-5; the D gene is possibly TRBD2 (5 bases). V gave up 3 bases and J gave up 2 bases, with 10 bases separating them. Germline V CDR1 and CDR2: LGHNA, YNFKEQ. There are 14 residues in the CDR3. CDR3 amino acids: CASSHGGRQETQYF. CDR3 DNA: TGTGCCAGCAGCCACGGCGGGCGGCAAGAGACCCAGTACTTC.

The chain is built from TRBV28 and TRBJ2-2; D perhaps matches TRBD1 (6 bases). Deletions cut 5 bases from V and 5 bases from J, with 15 bases between. CDR3 length: 15 residues. Germline CDR1 is MDHEN and CDR2 is SYDVKM. The CDR3 region has the DNA TGTGCCAGCAGTCAACAGGGAGTTGGGACCGGGGAGCTGTTTTTT. It codes for CASSQQGVGTGELFF.

This clonotype has only one observation. The chain joins TRBV7-9 to TRBJ1-2, with 8 bases matching TRBD1. Trimming took 5 bases from V and 3 from J; bases not matched to a gene: 20. CDR3 size: 19 residues. Germline CDR1 and CDR2: SEHNR and FQNEAQ (reference sequence). Written as DNA, the CDR3 is TGTGCCAGCAGCCGCTCGCGCCTCGGGACAGGCCGGAGGTACTATGGCTACACCTTC. This gives the protein CASSRSRLGTGRRYYGYTF.

This chain connects TRBV7-3 to TRBJ2-7; the D is unclear. Germline V gives CDR1 SGHTA, CDR2 FQGTGA. V lost 2 bases and J lost 0, with 11 bases in between. This CDR3 is built from 15 residues. The DNA for the CDR3 is TGTGCCAGCAGCTTAGAGGTGGTGAGCTCCTACGAGCAGTACTTC. Amino acids: CASSLEVVSSYEQYF.

V and J are TRBV13 and TRBJ2-2, with D unclear. V lost 6 bases to trimming and J lost 4 bases, with 6 bases between them. The length of the CDR3 is 12 residues. Germline-derived CDR1 and CDR2 are PRHDT and FYEKMQ (reference sequence). Here the CDR3 DNA reads TGTGCCAGCAGTTCCATCACCGGGGAGCTGTTTTTT. This codes for CASSSITGELFF.

V and J are TRBV7-2 and TRBJ2-6, with D possibly being TRBD1 (6 bases). Between the trimmed V and J ends, which lost 5 bases and 0 bases, there was a span of 17 bases. The V gene's germline CDR1 is SGHTA and CDR2 FQGNSA. The CDR3 totals 18 residues. The CDR3 protein is CASSQPGQSHSGANVLTF. CDR3 sequence (DNA): TGTGCCAGCAGCCAACCCGGACAGAGCCACTCTGGGGCCAACGTCCTGACTTTC.

The V gene is TRBV6-2 or TRBV6-3, the J gene TRBJ2-5; the D gene is possibly TRBD2 (6 bases). Germline-derived CDR1 and CDR2 are MNHEY and SVGEGT. The CDR3 totals 12 residues. V dropped 9 bases and J dropped 11 bases, with 19 bases sitting between them. This chain's CDR3 is CASSLGRFEQYF. The CDR3 nucleotides read TGTGCCAGTTCCCTTGGGAGGTTTGAGCAGTACTTC.

The chain is built from TRBV6-2 or TRBV6-3 and TRBJ1-4, with unresolved D. Trimming removed 7 bases at V and 0 bases at J, with 21 bases between. Germline-derived CDR1 and CDR2 are MNHEY and SVGEGT. The CDR3 has 18 amino acids. CDR3 DNA: TGTGCCAGCACCCCAAACCCACTCCGGACTGCAACTAATGAAAAACTGTTTTTT. Translated, it gives CASTPNPLRTATNEKLFF.